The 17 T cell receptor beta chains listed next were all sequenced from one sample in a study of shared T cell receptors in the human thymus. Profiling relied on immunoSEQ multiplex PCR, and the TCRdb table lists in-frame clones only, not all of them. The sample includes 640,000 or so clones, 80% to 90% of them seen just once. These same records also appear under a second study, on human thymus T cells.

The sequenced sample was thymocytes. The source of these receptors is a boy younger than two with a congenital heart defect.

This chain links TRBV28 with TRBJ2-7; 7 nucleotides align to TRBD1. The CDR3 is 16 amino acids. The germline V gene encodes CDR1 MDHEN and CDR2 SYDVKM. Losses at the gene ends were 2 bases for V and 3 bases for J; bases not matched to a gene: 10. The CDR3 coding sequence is TGTGCCAGCAGTTTAGATCGGGACAGCGAGGACTACGAGCAGTACTTC. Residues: CASSLDRDSEDYEQYF.

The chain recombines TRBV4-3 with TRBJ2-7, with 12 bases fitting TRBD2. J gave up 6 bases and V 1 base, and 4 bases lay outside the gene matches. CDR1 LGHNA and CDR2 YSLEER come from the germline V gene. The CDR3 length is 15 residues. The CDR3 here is CASSQGLAGESEQYF. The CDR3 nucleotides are TGCGCCAGCAGCCAAGGACTAGCGGGAGAATCCGAGCAGTACTTC.

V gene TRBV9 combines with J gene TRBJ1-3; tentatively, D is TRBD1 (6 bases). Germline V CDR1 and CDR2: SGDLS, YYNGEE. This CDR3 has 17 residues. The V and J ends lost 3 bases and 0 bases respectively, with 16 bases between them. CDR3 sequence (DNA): TGTGCCAGCAGCGCCCCGACAGGCAGAGACTCTGGAAACACCATATATTTT. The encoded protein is CASSAPTGRDSGNTIYF.

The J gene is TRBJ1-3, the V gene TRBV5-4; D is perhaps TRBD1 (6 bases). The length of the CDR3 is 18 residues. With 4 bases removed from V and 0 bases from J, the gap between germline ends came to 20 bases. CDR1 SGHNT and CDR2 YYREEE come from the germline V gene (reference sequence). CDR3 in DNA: TGTGCCAGCAGCCCAGTGCCCGACAGGCCTAACTCTGGAAACACCATATATTTT. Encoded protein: CASSPVPDRPNSGNTIYF.

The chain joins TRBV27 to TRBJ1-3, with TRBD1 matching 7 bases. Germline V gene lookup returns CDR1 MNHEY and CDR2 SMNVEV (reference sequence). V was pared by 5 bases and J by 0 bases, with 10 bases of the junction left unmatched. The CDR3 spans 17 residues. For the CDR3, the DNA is TGTGCCAGCAGTAACCTCTCCGGACAGGTCTCTGGAAACACCATATATTTT. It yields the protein CASSNLSGQVSGNTIYF.

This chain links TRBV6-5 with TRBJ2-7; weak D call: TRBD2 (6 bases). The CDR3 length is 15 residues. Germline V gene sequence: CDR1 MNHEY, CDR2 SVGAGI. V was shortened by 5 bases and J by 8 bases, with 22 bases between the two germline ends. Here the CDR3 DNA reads TGTGCCAGCAGTCCCTTAGGGTGGATAGCGGAGAAGCAGTACTTC. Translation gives CASSPLGWIAEKQYF.

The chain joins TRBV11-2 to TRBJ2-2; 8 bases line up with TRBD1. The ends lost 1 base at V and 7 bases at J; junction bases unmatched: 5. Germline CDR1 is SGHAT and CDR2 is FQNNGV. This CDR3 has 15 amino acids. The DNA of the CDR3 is TGTGCCAGCAGCTTAGGGCCGACAGGGGACGGGGAGCTGTTTTTT. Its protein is CASSLGPTGDGELFF.

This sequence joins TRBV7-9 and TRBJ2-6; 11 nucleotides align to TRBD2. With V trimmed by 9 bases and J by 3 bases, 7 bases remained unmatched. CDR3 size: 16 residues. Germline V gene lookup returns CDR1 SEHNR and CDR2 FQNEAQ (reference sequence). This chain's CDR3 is CASSGRAFRGANVLTF. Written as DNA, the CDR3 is TGTGCCAGTAGCGGGAGGGCCTTTCGTGGGGCCAACGTCCTGACTTTC.

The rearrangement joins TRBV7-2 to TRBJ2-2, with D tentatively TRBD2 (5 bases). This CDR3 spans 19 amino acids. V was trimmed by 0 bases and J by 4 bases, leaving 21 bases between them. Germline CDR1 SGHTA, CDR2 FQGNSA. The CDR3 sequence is CASSLALINLGVGTGELFF. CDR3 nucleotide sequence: TGTGCCAGCAGCTTAGCGCTTATAAACTTGGGAGTTGGCACCGGGGAGCTGTTTTTT.

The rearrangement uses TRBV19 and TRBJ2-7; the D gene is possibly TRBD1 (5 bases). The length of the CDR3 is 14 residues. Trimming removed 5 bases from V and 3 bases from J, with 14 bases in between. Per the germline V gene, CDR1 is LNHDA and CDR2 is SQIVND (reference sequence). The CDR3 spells CASSPGHRDYEQYF. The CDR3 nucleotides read TGTGCCAGTAGTCCCGGACACAGAGACTACGAGCAGTACTTC.

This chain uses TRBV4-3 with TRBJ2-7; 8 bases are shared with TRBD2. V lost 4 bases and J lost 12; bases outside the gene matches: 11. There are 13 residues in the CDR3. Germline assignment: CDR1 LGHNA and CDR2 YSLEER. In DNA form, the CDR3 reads TGCGCCAGCAGCCGCGGGACTAGGGGGTTTCTGTACTTC. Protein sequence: CASSRGTRGFLYF.

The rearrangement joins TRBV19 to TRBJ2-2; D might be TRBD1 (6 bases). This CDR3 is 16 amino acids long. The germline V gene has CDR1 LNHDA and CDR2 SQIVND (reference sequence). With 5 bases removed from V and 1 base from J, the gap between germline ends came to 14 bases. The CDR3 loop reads CASSQATGLNTGELFF. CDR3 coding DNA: TGTGCCAGTAGTCAAGCTACAGGGCTGAACACCGGGGAGCTGTTTTTT.

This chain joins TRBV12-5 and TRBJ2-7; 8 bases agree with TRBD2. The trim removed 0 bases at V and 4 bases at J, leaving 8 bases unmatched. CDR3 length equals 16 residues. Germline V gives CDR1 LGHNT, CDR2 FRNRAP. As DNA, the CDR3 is TGTGCTAGTGGTTTGGTCCCCCGCGGGGGGATTTACGAGCAGTACTTC. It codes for CASGLVPRGGIYEQYF.

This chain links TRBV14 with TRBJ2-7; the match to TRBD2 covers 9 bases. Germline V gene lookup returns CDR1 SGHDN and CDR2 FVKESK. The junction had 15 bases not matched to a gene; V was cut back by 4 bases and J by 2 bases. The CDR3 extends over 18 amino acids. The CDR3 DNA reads TGTGCCAGCAGCCGCAGGACAGGTCGTAAGCGGGGGGCCTACGAGCAGTACTTC. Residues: CASSRRTGRKRGAYEQYF.

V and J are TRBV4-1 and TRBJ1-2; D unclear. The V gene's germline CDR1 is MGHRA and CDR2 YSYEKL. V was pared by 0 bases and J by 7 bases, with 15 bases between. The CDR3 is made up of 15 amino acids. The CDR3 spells CASSQDGPGSGGYTF. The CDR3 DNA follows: TGCGCCAGCAGCCAAGACGGCCCGGGATCAGGTGGCTACACCTTC.

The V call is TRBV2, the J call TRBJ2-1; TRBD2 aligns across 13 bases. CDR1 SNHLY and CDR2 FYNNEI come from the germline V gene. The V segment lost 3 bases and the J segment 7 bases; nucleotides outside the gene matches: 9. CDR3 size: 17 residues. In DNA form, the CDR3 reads TGTGCCAGCAGTGACCATCGAGGGACTAGCGGGATAAATGAGCAGTTCTTC. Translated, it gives CASSDHRGTSGINEQFF.

The CDR3 DNA reads TGTGCCAGCAGCTTAGATCGGGGGATAGCGGCCGAGCAGTACTTC. Protein sequence: CASSLDRGIAAEQYF. J is TRBJ2-7 and V is TRBV13; D is possibly TRBD2 (6 bases). CDR1 is PRHDT, CDR2 FYEKMQ, per germline (reference sequence). V was shortened by 1 base and J by 6 bases, with 16 bases between the two germline ends. The CDR3 sequence is 15 residues long.